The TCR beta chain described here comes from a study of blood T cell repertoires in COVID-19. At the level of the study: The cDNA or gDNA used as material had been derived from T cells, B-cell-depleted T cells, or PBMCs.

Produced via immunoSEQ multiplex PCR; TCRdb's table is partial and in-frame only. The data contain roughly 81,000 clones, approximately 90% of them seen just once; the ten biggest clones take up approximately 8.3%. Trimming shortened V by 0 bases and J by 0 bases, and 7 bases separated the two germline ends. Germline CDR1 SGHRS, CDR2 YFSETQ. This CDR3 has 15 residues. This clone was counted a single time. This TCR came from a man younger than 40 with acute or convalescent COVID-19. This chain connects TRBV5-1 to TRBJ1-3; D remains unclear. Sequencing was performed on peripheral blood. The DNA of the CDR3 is TGCGCCAGCAGCTTGGTCGGGAACTCTGGAAACACCATATATTTT. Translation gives CASSLVGNSGNTIYF.